Listed below are T cell receptor beta chains from one sample, sequenced in a study of blood T cell repertoires in COVID-19. Here immunoSEQ multiplex PCR was the method, and the copy in TCRdb shows in-frame clones only, minus some. The profile shows some 150,000 clones, 88% of them singletons. Input material: PBMCs or T cells enriched from blood (not recorded which). The receptors shown here come from a woman under 40 with acute COVID-19. The CDR3 runs from the conserved cysteine through the conserved F or W. A D gene is named only where the DNA matches it firmly. Size values are once, few and many counts, or a class for expanded clones, and some rows have none.

V	size	J	D	DNA	CDR3
TRBV7-3	-	TRBJ2-1	-	TGTGCCAGCAGCTTAACGTCGAAAAAGGCTAGCTCAAATGAGCAGTTCTTC	CASSLTSKKASSNEQFF
TRBV25-1	few	TRBJ2-1	TRBD2	TGTGCCAGCAGTGAATCGGGGACTAGCAGCTACAATGAGCAGTTCTTC	CASSESGTSSYNEQFF
TRBV5-6	-	TRBJ2-3	-	TGTGCCAGCAGCGGGGAGGTGGTGGTTAACACAGATACGCAGTATTTT	CASSGEVVVNTDTQYF
TRBV7-9	-	TRBJ1-1	-	TGTGCCAGCAGCTTAGACGAGGGATTAGTCACTGAAGCTTTCTTT	CASSLDEGLVTEAFF
TRBV5-1	once	TRBJ2-7	-	TGCGCCAGCAGCGCCGGGAGTGGGGCCTACGAGCAGTACTTC	CASSAGSGAYEQYF
TRBV10-3	-	TRBJ1-2	-	TGTGCCATCAGTGAGTCGGCAGGCAATTGGGACTATGGCTACACCTTC	CAISESAGNWDYGYTF
TRBV13	-	TRBJ2-5	-	TGTGCCAGCAGCTTAGGGGTAGCGGACCAAGAGACCCAGTACTTC	CASSLGVADQETQYF
TRBV27	-	TRBJ2-3	-	TGTGCCAGCAGTTTTCGGGGAATCACAGATACGCAGTATTTT	CASSFRGITDTQYF
TRBV12-3/TRBV12-4	-	TRBJ2-7	-	TGTGCCAGCAGTTTTGGGCGGGCCGAGCAGTACTTC	CASSFGRAEQYF
TRBV5-4	few	TRBJ2-1	-	TGTGCCAGCAGATCGACAACGGACATCCCCAATGAGCAGTTCTTC	CASRSTTDIPNEQFF
TRBV4-1	-	TRBJ2-4	-	TGCGCCAGCAGCCACTTAGACACAAACATTCAGTACTTC	CASSHLDTNIQYF
TRBV7-2	-	TRBJ2-3	-	TGTGCCAGCAGCGAAGGAAACACGAAAGCCGGGGATACGCAGTATTTT	CASSEGNTKAGDTQYF
TRBV7-2	-	TRBJ2-7	-	TGTGCCAGCAGCCCGTTGCTGGTCGGGAGCCCACCCCACGAGCAGTACTTC	CASSPLLVGSPPHEQYF
TRBV2	-	TRBJ1-1	-	TGTGCCAGCAGCCTAGAGGCGGGATTTACTGAAGCTTTCTTT	CASSLEAGFTEAFF
TRBV7-2	-	TRBJ2-1	TRBD2	TGTGCCAGCAGCTTAAGGGGGCCGACTAGCGGGATGGCATACAATGAGCAGTTCTTC	CASSLRGPTSGMAYNEQFF
TRBV20-1	once	TRBJ2-1	TRBD2	TGCAGTGCTAGTTGGCTAGCGGGAGCAAATGAGCAGTTCTTC	CSASWLAGANEQFF
TRBV6-5	-	TRBJ1-6	-	TGTGCCAGCAGAGACCAGGGGTTCAATTCACCCCTCCACTTT	CASRDQGFNSPLHF
TRBV10-3	-	TRBJ2-3	-	TGTGCCATCAGTGAAGGGACTCCTCCCCCTCCAGATACGCAGTATTTT	CAISEGTPPPPDTQYF
TRBV19	once	TRBJ2-1	TRBD1	TGTGCCAGTAGTATAGGGACAGGGGGCCACAATGAGCAGTTCTTC	CASSIGTGGHNEQFF
TRBV4-1	-	TRBJ2-7	TRBD2	TGCGCCAGCAGCCAAGATAAACTAGCGGGCAACTCCTACGAGCAGTACTTC	CASSQDKLAGNSYEQYF
TRBV6-5	-	TRBJ2-6	-	TGTGCCAGCATTCAATCTGGGGCCAACGTCCTGACTTTC	CASIQSGANVLTF
TRBV5-1	-	TRBJ2-7	TRBD2	TGCGCCAGCAGCTTGGTGCCTAGCGGGGAACCTTGGTTC	CASSLVPSGEPWF
TRBV6-4	once	TRBJ2-2	-	TGTGCCAGCAGTGACTCACTACATGTCGGGGAGCTGTTTTTT	CASSDSLHVGELFF
TRBV7-3	-	TRBJ2-7	-	TGTGCCAGCAGCGCCGAACAGGAAGTCGAGCAGTACTTC	CASSAEQEVEQYF
TRBV7-8	-	TRBJ2-6	-	TGTGCCAGCAGCTTCACGGGTCTCTCAACATCTGGGGCCAACGTCCTGACTTTC	CASSFTGLSTSGANVLTF
TRBV5-6	-	TRBJ1-1	-	TGTGCCAGCAGCAAACAGGGTATGAACACTGAAGCTTTCTTT	CASSKQGMNTEAFF
TRBV14	-	TRBJ2-3	-	TGTGCCAGCAGCGAAAGTACGGGGATAACGCAGTATTTT	CASSESTGITQYF
TRBV27	-	TRBJ2-5	-	TGTGCCAGCGCACAGACTCGGGGGTGGACCCAGTACTTC	CASAQTRGWTQYF
TRBV30	-	TRBJ1-1	TRBD1	TGTGCCTGGAGTGATCCGGGACAGCGGAACACTGAAGCTTTCTTT	CAWSDPGQRNTEAFF
TRBV28	once	TRBJ2-7	TRBD1	TGTGCCAGCAGGATAAGGACAGGGGGAGGGCGTGACGAGCAGTACTTC	CASRIRTGGGRDEQYF
TRBV10-3	-	TRBJ1-6	-	TGTGCCATCAGTGATCTTGCCTATAATTCACCCCTCCACTTT	CAISDLAYNSPLHF
TRBV4-3	-	TRBJ2-7	TRBD2	TGCGCCAGCAGCCAAGTGTTAGCGGGCTCGTACGAGCAGTACTTC	CASSQVLAGSYEQYF
TRBV24-1	-	TRBJ2-3	-	TGTGCCACCAGTTCCGGGGATACGCAGTATTTT	CATSSGDTQYF
TRBV7-2	-	TRBJ2-1	-	TGTGCCAGCAGCTCCGGGGGGCAGGGCAATGAGCAGTTCTTC	CASSSGGQGNEQFF
TRBV9	-	TRBJ1-4	TRBD1	TGTGCCAGCAGCCCCCAGACAGGGAAGAATGAAAAACTGTTTTTT	CASSPQTGKNEKLFF
TRBV3-1/TRBV3-2	-	TRBJ1-1	TRBD1	TGTGCCAGCAGCCAAGTGACGTCAGGGGGGCACAGAGCTTTCTTT	CASSQVTSGGHRAFF
TRBV7-2	-	TRBJ1-2	-	TGTGCCAGCACGCGGGGGGGCTATGGCTACACCTTC	CASTRGGYGYTF
TRBV15	-	TRBJ1-3	-	TGTGCCACCAGCAGAGATTTTCTTCCGGGGTCCGGAAACACCATATATTTT	CATSRDFLPGSGNTIYF
TRBV20-1	-	TRBJ2-1	TRBD2	TGCAGTGCTAGTGGGACTATAGAGGGGAGCTCCTACAATGAGCAGTTCTTC	CSASGTIEGSSYNEQFF
TRBV21-1	-	TRBJ1-1	-	TGTGCCAGCAGCAAAGGATCCCCCCGGGGGACTGAAGCTTTCTTT	CASSKGSPRGTEAFF
TRBV5-4	-	TRBJ2-3	TRBD2	TGTGCCAGCAGCTTGGGGGGACTAGCGGGAGTTGGAGATACGCAGTATTTT	CASSLGGLAGVGDTQYF
TRBV6-2/TRBV6-3	-	TRBJ1-3	-	TGTGCCAGCAGTTACTTCCCAGAACACTCTGGAAACACCATATATTTT	CASSYFPEHSGNTIYF
TRBV30	once	TRBJ1-1	TRBD1	TGTGCCTGGAACTACAGGGGACTTGCTGAAGCTTTCTTT	CAWNYRGLAEAFF
TRBV29-1	-	TRBJ1-2	-	TGCAGCGCCCGCACCGGGACTTATTATGGCTACACCTTC	CSARTGTYYGYTF
TRBV6-5	once	TRBJ1-1	TRBD1	TGTGCCAGCAGCCCGGACAGGGGGAACACTGAAGCTTTCTTT	CASSPDRGNTEAFF
TRBV27	-	TRBJ2-2	TRBD1	TGTGCCACCCAGATAAAGACAGGGCGGGGGGAGCTGTTTTTT	CATQIKTGRGELFF